Below, 18 T cell receptor beta chains from the same sample are listed, as sequenced in a study of blood T cell repertoires in COVID-19. TCRdb keeps only in-frame clones here, not all; method: immunoSEQ multiplex PCR. The sample gives roughly 260,000 clones, roughly 86% of which show up once; just over 2.5% is in the top ten. Sequenced: PBMCs or T cells enriched from blood (not recorded which). The receptors here all came from a woman aged 25 to 39 with acute COVID-19.

The chain is built from TRBV18 and TRBJ1-2; D gene unclear. The CDR3 runs 17 residues. V lost 4 bases, J lost 0 bases, and 18 bases lay in between. Germline CDR1 KGHSH, CDR2 LQKENI. The CDR3 spells CASSLNPAVATNYGYTF. As DNA, the CDR3 is TGTGCCAGCTCACTTAACCCCGCAGTGGCCACTAACTATGGCTACACCTTC. Drawing the rest from reference TRBV18 and TRBJ1-2, the complete variable domain is NAGVMQNPRHLVRRRGQEARLRCSPMKGHSHVYWYRQLPEEGLKFMVYLQKENIIDESGMPKERFSAEFPKEGPSILRIQQVVRGDSAAYFCASSLNPAVATNYGYTFGSGTRLTVV.

The chain is built from TRBV27 and TRBJ1-2; TRBD1 is a possible D gene (6 bases). Germline values: CDR1 MNHEY, CDR2 SMNVEV (reference sequence). This CDR3 comprises 22 residues. The germline V and J ends were trimmed by 3 bases and 3 bases, with 35 bases remaining between them. CDR3 amino acids: CASSFSVAAGWGHTKEDYGYTF. CDR3 DNA: TGTGCCAGCAGTTTTTCGGTTGCTGCTGGCTGGGGACACACAAAGGAGGACTATGGCTACACCTTC.

V and J are TRBV7-2 and TRBJ2-3, with 8 bases fitting TRBD2. Trimming took 5 bases from V and 1 from J; bases not matched to a gene: 8. This CDR3 is built from 16 residues. From germline, CDR1 is SGHTA and CDR2 FQGNSA. In DNA, the CDR3 is TGTGCCAGCAGCCCCACGAGCGGGGGAGGCACAGATACGCAGTATTTT. Its protein is CASSPTSGGGTDTQYF.

This clone occurred many times. The chain couples TRBV6-4 to TRBJ2-2; unclear D gene. Trimming stripped 4 bases from V and 3 bases from J, with 9 bases between. Germline CDR1 reads MRHNA; CDR2 reads SNTAGT. This CDR3 is built from 14 residues. The chain's CDR3 is CASSAGSDTGELFF. CDR3 sequence (DNA): TGTGCCAGCAGTGCCGGGTCGGACACCGGGGAGCTGTTTTTT.

V gene TRBV11-2 combines with J gene TRBJ1-1; D ambiguous. The germline gives CDR1 SGHAT, CDR2 FQNNGV. The CDR3 spans 12 residues. Trimming stripped 4 bases from V and 1 base from J, with 4 bases between. This CDR3 is CASSSRNTEAFF. The CDR3 DNA sequence: TGTGCCAGCAGCTCCCGGAACACTGAAGCTTTCTTT.

The chain is built from TRBV7-2 and TRBJ1-3, with D possibly matching TRBD1 (6 bases). The CDR3 is made up of 15 amino acids. Trimming left V 6 bases short and J 4 bases short, with 16 bases between. Per germline, CDR1 SGHTA and CDR2 FQGNSA. CDR3 residues: CASSHVQGRGNTIYF. The CDR3 DNA follows: TGTGCCAGCAGTCATGTTCAGGGGCGGGGAAACACCATATATTTT.

The chain couples TRBV3-1 (or the pseudogene TRBV3-2) to TRBJ2-1; a possible D gene is TRBD1 (5 bases). CDR3 size: 13 residues. Germline-derived CDR1 and CDR2 are LGHDT and YNNKEL (reference sequence). The V and J ends lost 1 base and 8 bases respectively, with 9 bases between them. CDR3 DNA sequence: TGTGCCAGCAGCCAAGCTGTAGGGGATGAGCAGTTCTTC. Translated, it gives CASSQAVGDEQFF.

This clone was seen only once. The chain is built from TRBV30 and TRBJ1-2, with D unresolved. The V end was cut by 2 bases, the J end by 0 bases, with 7 bases between. This CDR3 has 13 amino acids. Germline V gives CDR1 GTSNPN, CDR2 SVGIG (reference sequence). The DNA of the CDR3 is TGTGCCTGGAGTACGGGAACTAACTATGGCTACACCTTC. Translating gives CAWSTGTNYGYTF.

The J gene is TRBJ2-7, the V gene TRBV18; the match to TRBD1 covers 10 bases. Germline V gives CDR1 KGHSH, CDR2 LQKENI. Trimming took 6 bases from V and 1 from J; bases not matched to a gene: 6. The CDR3 is 15 amino acids. The CDR3 bases are TGTGCCAGCTCGGTAGGACAGGGGGTTTCCTACGAGCAGTACTTC. Its translation is CASSVGQGVSYEQYF.

The chain has TRBV4-1 and TRBJ1-1; TRBD1 is a possible D gene (6 bases). Germline values: CDR1 MGHRA, CDR2 YSYEKL. V lost 0 bases, J lost 7 bases, and 12 bases lay in between. The length of the CDR3 is 14 residues. CDR3 region: CASSQDGRGGEAFF. The DNA for the CDR3 is TGCGCCAGCAGCCAAGATGGAAGGGGGGGTGAAGCTTTCTTT.

This clone has only one observation. The chain carries TRBV27 and TRBJ2-2, with no clear D. The germline V and J ends were trimmed by 6 bases and 5 bases, with 4 bases remaining between them. Germline V gene sequence: CDR1 MNHEY, CDR2 SMNVEV (reference sequence). The CDR3 extends over 11 amino acids. The chain's CDR3 is CASSRTGELFF. The CDR3 DNA reads TGTGCCAGCAGCCGTACCGGGGAGCTGTTTTTT.

This chain uses TRBV12-5 with TRBJ2-5; D call uncertain. The V gene's germline CDR1 is LGHNT and CDR2 FRNRAP. Trimming stripped 6 bases from V and 4 bases from J, with 12 bases between. CDR3 length equals 13 residues. CDR3 coding DNA: TGTGCTAGTGGCATCCTAGAGAGAGAGACCCAGTACTTC. As protein: CASGILERETQYF.

This clone was picked up a small number of times. The rearrangement joins TRBV10-2 to TRBJ2-7; a possible D gene is TRBD1 (7 bases). The CDR3 loop spans 15 amino acids. With 4 bases removed from V and 2 bases from J, the gap between germline ends came to 15 bases. The germline V gene encodes CDR1 WSHSY and CDR2 SAAADI. This CDR3 reads CASSVGRGTPYEQYF. DNA for the CDR3: TGCGCCAGCAGTGTGGGCAGGGGGACTCCCTACGAGCAGTACTTC.

This rearrangement joins TRBV4-1 to TRBJ1-1; a possible D gene is TRBD1 (5 bases). The germline gives CDR1 MGHRA, CDR2 YSYEKL. This CDR3 contains 15 residues. Between the trimmed V and J ends, which lost 1 base and 6 bases, there was a span of 15 bases. CDR3 residues: CASSQGIKGAPEAFF. The CDR3 coding sequence is TGCGCCAGCAGCCAAGGCATAAAAGGGGCCCCTGAAGCTTTCTTT.

V and J are TRBV11-2 and TRBJ1-1; 7 bases fit TRBD1. The CDR3 runs 15 residues. CDR1 is SGHAT and CDR2 is FQNNGV in the germline V gene. J was trimmed by 5 bases and V by 1 base; bases with no gene match: 7. CDR3 amino acids: CASSLAGQDGTEAFF. The CDR3 nucleotides read TGTGCCAGCAGCTTAGCCGGACAGGATGGGACTGAAGCTTTCTTT.

The chain recombines TRBV6-1 with TRBJ1-1, with TRBD1 matching over 9 bases. J was trimmed by 6 bases and V by 2 bases; bases with no gene match: 7. Per germline, CDR1 MNHNS and CDR2 SASEGT. The CDR3 is 15 amino acids. CDR3 region: CASSEQTGGRAEAFF. The CDR3 DNA is TGTGCCAGCAGTGAACAAACAGGGGGCAGAGCTGAAGCTTTCTTT.

This chain uses TRBV11-2 with TRBJ2-5; a possible D gene is TRBD1 (5 bases). The CDR3 has 16 residues. The V and J ends lost 2 bases and 6 bases respectively, with 19 bases between them. Germline CDR1 reads SGHAT; CDR2 reads FQNNGV. The CDR3 nucleotides read TGTGCCAGCAGCTTATTATGGGGCACGGTGAATCAGACCCAGTACTTC. It is translated as CASSLLWGTVNQTQYF. The full variable domain, its missing parts supplied by reference TRBV11-2 and TRBJ2-5, is EAGVAQSPRYKIIEKRQSVAFWCNPISGHATLYWYQQILGQGPKLLIQFQNNGVVDDSQLPKDRFSAERLKGVDSTLKIQPAKLEDSAVYLCASSLLWGTVNQTQYFGPGTRLLVL.

The J gene is TRBJ1-1, the V gene TRBV5-4; D remains unclear. Trimming removed 0 bases at V and 6 bases at J, with 15 bases between. Germline V gives CDR1 SGHNT, CDR2 YYREEE (reference sequence). This CDR3 contains 15 residues. The chain's CDR3 is CASSLDALGSSEAFF. For the CDR3, the DNA is TGTGCCAGCAGCTTGGATGCCCTTGGGAGCTCTGAAGCTTTCTTT.